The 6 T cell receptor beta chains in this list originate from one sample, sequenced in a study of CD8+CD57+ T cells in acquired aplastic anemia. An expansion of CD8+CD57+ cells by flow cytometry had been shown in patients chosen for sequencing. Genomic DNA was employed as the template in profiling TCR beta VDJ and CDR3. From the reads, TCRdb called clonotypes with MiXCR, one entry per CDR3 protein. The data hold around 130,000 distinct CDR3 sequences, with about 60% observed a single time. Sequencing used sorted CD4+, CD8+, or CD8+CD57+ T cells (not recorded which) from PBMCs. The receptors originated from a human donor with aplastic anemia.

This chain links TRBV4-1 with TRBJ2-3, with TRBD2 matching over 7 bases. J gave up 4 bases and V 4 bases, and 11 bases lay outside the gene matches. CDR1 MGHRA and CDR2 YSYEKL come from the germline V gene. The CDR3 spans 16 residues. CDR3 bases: TGCGCCAGCAGCCCCCTCGGCGGGAGTAACTCAGATACGCAGTATTTT. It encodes CASSPLGGSNSDTQYF.

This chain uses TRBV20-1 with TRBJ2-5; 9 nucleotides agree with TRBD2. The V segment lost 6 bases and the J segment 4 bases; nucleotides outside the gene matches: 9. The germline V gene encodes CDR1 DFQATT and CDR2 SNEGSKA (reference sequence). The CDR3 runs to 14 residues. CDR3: CSAAGGAGGETQYF. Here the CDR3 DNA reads TGCAGTGCAGCCGGGGGAGCGGGGGGAGAGACCCAGTACTTC.

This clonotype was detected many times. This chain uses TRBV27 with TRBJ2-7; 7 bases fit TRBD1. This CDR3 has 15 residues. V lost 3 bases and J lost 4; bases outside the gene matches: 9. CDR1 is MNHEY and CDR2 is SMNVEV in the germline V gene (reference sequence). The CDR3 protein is CASSFDRDLGYEQYF. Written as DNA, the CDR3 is TGTGCCAGCAGTTTTGACAGGGACCTGGGATACGAGCAGTACTTC.

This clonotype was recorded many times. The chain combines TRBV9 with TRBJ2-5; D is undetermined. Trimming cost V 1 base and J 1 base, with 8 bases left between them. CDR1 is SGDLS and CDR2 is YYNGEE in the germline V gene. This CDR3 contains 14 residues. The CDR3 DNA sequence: TGTGCCAGCAGCGTAAGCAGCATCCAAGAGACCCAGTACTTC. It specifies CASSVSSIQETQYF.

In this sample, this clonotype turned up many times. CDR3 in amino acids: CATSGPGGIDQPQHF. The CDR3 DNA follows: TGTGCCACCAGTGGGCCAGGGGGCATTGATCAGCCCCAGCATTTT. This chain links TRBV24-1 with TRBJ1-5, with 8 bases aligning to TRBD1. Per the germline V gene, CDR1 is KGHDR and CDR2 is SFDVKD. The V segment lost 5 bases and the J segment 5 bases; nucleotides outside the gene matches: 7. This CDR3 is built from 15 residues.

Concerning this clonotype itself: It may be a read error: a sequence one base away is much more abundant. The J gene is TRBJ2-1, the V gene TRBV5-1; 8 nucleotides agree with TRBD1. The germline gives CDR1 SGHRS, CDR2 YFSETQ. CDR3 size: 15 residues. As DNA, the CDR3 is TGCGCCAGCAGACGGACAGGGTTGGCCTACAATGGGCAGTTCTTC. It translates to CASRRTGLAYNGQFF.